The T cell receptor beta chain under discussion was sequenced for a study of T cells in Graves' hyperthyroidism and ophthalmopathy. Researchers took RNA transcripts and amplified the TCR beta CDR3 regions from them. HTBI primers were the set used in a first-round RT-PCR of the TCR CDR3. TCRdb independently ran MiXCR on the multiplex PCR reads; one entry per CDR3 protein. The sample lists 450,000 to 550,000 distinct CDR3 sequences, roughly a quarter occurring once. Germline V lookup: CDR1 MNHEY, CDR2 SVGAGI. This CDR3 has 15 residues. V trimming: 4 bases; J trimming: 2 bases; junction bases outside the gene matches: 5. This clonotype was observed at least ten times.

The receptor was derived from a woman younger than 45 with Graves' ophthalmopathy. Sequencing input: blood. This chain joins TRBV6-5 and TRBJ2-4; 7 bases align to TRBD2. CDR3 nucleotide sequence: TGTGCCAGCAGTTCCCCCGGGGGGACCAAAAACATTCAGTACTTC. This gives the protein CASSSPGGTKNIQYF.